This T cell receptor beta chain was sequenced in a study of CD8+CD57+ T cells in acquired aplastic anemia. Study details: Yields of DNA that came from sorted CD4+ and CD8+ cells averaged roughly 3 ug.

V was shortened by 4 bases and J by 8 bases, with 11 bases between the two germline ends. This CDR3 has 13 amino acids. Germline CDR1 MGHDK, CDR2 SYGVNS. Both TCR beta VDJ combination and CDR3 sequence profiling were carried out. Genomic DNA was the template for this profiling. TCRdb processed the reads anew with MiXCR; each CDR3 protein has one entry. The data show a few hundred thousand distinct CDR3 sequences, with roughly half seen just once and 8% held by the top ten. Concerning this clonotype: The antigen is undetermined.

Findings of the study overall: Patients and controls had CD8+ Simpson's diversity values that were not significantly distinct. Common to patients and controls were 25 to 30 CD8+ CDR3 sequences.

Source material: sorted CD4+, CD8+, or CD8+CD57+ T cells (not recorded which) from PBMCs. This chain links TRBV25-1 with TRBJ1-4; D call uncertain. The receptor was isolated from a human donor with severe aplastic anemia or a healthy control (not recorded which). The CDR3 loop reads CASSVPGAEKLFF. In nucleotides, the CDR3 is TGTGCCAGCAGTGTCCCGGGCGCCGAAAAACTGTTTTTT. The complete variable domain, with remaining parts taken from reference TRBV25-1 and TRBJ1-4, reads EADIYQTPRYLVIGTGKKITLECSQTMGHDKMYWYQQDPGMELHLIHYSYGVNSTEKGDLSSESTVSRIRTEHFPLTLESARPSHTSQYLCASSVPGAEKLFFGSGTQLSVL.